This T cell receptor (beta chain) stems from a study of cytomegalovirus exposure and HLA in healthy donors. The study ran its PCR with 60 Vbeta and 13 Jbeta primers. Assay: immunoSEQ multiplex PCR; the TCRdb copy retains only in-frame clones and omits some. The repertoire consists of around 170,000 clones, with 65% to 75% occurring once and the leading ten covering about 1.6%. CDR3 length: 15 residues. Germline V gives CDR1 SGDLS, CDR2 YYNGEE. V lost 0 bases to trimming and J lost 2 bases, with 11 bases between them. The donors gave bone marrow, and they were healthy. The TCR was taken from a girl between 10 and 17 years old in good health and CMV-seronegative. Input material: PBMCs. This rearrangement joins TRBV9 to TRBJ1-2; possible D gene TRBD1, 5 bases. The DNA of the CDR3 is TGTGCCAGCAGCGTAGTGGACAACCCAAACTATGGCTACACCTTC. Translating it yields CASSVVDNPNYGYTF.